The 4 T cell receptor beta chains below were found in one sample sequenced in a study of T cell responses to AZD1222 COVID-19 vaccine. Libraries were prepared by immunoSEQ multiplex PCR; TCRdb keeps only in-frame clonotypes and omits some of them. The repertoire holds 130,000 to 150,000 clones, with approximately 89% as singletons. The sequencing used peripheral blood, collected 28 days after the second AZD1222 dose. The receptor set was obtained from an adult who received the AZD1222 COVID-19 vaccine.

This chain uses TRBV6-6 with TRBJ2-3; possibly TRBD1 for D (6 bases). CDR1 is MNHNY, CDR2 SVGAGI, per germline (reference sequence). The CDR3 extends over 12 amino acids. Trimming cost V 2 bases and J 6 bases, with 6 bases left between them. In nucleotides, the CDR3 is TGTGCCAGCAGTTACCAGGGGGATACGCAGTATTTT. This gives the protein CASSYQGDTQYF.

The chain joins TRBV6-5 to TRBJ1-1; D unclear. This CDR3 is built from 16 residues. Germline assignment: CDR1 MNHEY and CDR2 SVGAGI. The V end was cut by 0 bases, the J end by 5 bases, with 16 bases between. CDR3 sequence reads: CASSYSYGSGGTEAFF. For the CDR3, the DNA is TGTGCCAGCAGTTACTCCTATGGCTCTGGAGGAACTGAAGCTTTCTTT.

This clone was recorded once. The chain carries TRBV27 and TRBJ2-3, with D maybe TRBD2 (6 bases). CDR1 MNHEY and CDR2 SMNVEV come from the germline V gene (reference sequence). Trimming pared 6 bases from V and 5 bases from J, leaving 21 bases between. CDR3 length: 16 amino acids. CDR3 residues: CASRDRDSSGGDTQYF. The DNA for the CDR3 is TGTGCCAGCAGGGACCGGGACTCCTCCGGCGGAGATACGCAGTATTTT.

This chain uses TRBV2 with TRBJ2-4; tentatively, D is TRBD1 (6 bases). This CDR3 spans 14 amino acids. V dropped 7 bases and J dropped 2 bases, with 12 bases sitting between them. Germline assignment: CDR1 SNHLY and CDR2 FYNNEI. CDR3 DNA: TGTGCCAGCAATCTTAGGGGGACCAAAAACATTCAGTACTTC. This translates into CASNLRGTKNIQYF.